These 5 T cell receptor beta chains were all obtained from the same sample, sequenced in a study of T cell responses to AZD1222 COVID-19 vaccine. The repertoire was sequenced with immunoSEQ multiplex PCR; TCRdb's copy has only in-frame clones and lacks some. Of over 55,000 clones listed, less than 90% are singletons. Sequenced here: peripheral blood, sampled on day 0 of AZD1222 vaccination. The receptors come from an adult in good health.

This chain links TRBV28 with TRBJ1-1, with TRBD1 identical over 11 bases. The CDR3 has 16 residues. Looked up from germline, CDR1 is MDHEN and CDR2 is SYDVKM. J gave up 7 bases and V 4 bases, and 11 bases lay outside the gene matches. The CDR3 loop reads CASSSPGTGGAGEAFF. As DNA, the CDR3 is TGTGCCAGCAGTTCCCCCGGGACAGGGGGAGCGGGTGAAGCTTTCTTT. The complete variable domain, with remaining parts taken from reference TRBV28 and TRBJ1-1, reads DVKVTQSSRYLVKRTGEKVFLECVQDMDHENMFWYRQDPGLGLRLIYFSYDVKMKEKGDIPEGYSVSREKKERFSLILESASTNQTSMYLCASSSPGTGGAGEAFFGQGTRLTVV.

V gene TRBV13 combines with J gene TRBJ2-7; D is ambiguous. The CDR3 extends over 12 amino acids. V lost 1 base and J lost 5, with 6 bases in between. Germline V CDR1 and CDR2: PRHDT, FYEKMQ (reference sequence). The CDR3 spells CASSLARDEQYF. The CDR3 DNA is TGTGCCAGCAGCTTAGCTCGAGACGAGCAGTACTTC.

This clone was seen many times. This chain joins TRBV12-5 and TRBJ2-7; no firm D call. The CDR3 consists of 14 residues. In germline, CDR1 is LGHNT, CDR2 FRNRAP. V was trimmed by 4 bases and J by 1 base, leaving 11 bases between them. The CDR3 nucleotides are TGTGCTAGTGGTTCAGCCCAATATTCCTACGAGCAGTACTTC. It is translated as CASGSAQYSYEQYF.

A few counts support this clone. The sample contains more than one DNA sequence encoding this CDR3. The CDR3 DNA is TGCAGCGTTGGGGGAGGGTGGGGGATGAACACTGAAGCTTTCTTT. It encodes CSVGGGWGMNTEAFF. The genes are TRBV29-1 and TRBJ1-1, with a possible D match to TRBD1 (5 bases). Per the germline V gene, CDR1 is SQVTM and CDR2 is ANQGSEA. V lost 4 bases to trimming and J lost 0 bases, with 15 bases between them. This CDR3 is built from 15 residues.

The CDR3 DNA reads as TGTGCCACCAGTGATTTGCACCCCCCGGATGAAAAACTGTTTTTT. Its translation: CATSDLHPPDEKLFF. The chain couples TRBV24-1 to TRBJ1-4; unclear D gene. CDR1 is KGHDR, CDR2 SFDVKD, per germline. V was trimmed by 0 bases and J by 6 bases, leaving 10 bases between them. The CDR3 runs to 15 residues.